One sample yielded the 14 T cell receptor beta chains listed below, sequenced in a study of blood T cell repertoires in COVID-19. Sequencing used immunoSEQ multiplex PCR; TCRdb keeps in-frame clones, though not all of them. The data contain 150,000 to 200,000 clones, approximately 86% of them singletons. Specimen: peripheral blood. These receptors were obtained from a man aged 55-75 years with COVID-19, enrolled during active disease.

The chain uses TRBV28 and TRBJ1-1; D uncertain. CDR1 is MDHEN, CDR2 SYDVKM, per germline. The germline V and J ends were trimmed by 11 bases and 1 base, with 8 bases remaining between them. The CDR3 spans 11 residues. CDR3 in DNA: TGTGCCGTCGGAGGGAACACTGAAGCTTTCTTT. Translated: CAVGGNTEAFF.

The rearrangement links TRBV5-1 to TRBJ1-1; D perhaps matches TRBD1 (5 bases). Germline CDR1 and CDR2: SGHRS and YFSETQ. V was cut by 5 bases and J by 0 bases, with 11 bases left in between. The CDR3 extends over 14 amino acids. CDR3 protein: CASRTDTLNTEAFF. As DNA, the CDR3 is TGCGCCAGCAGGACAGACACCCTGAACACTGAAGCTTTCTTT. The full variable domain, completed using reference TRBV5-1 and TRBJ1-1, is KAGVTQTPRYLIKTRGQQVTLSCSPISGHRSVSWYQQTPGQGLQFLFEYFSETQRNKGNFPGRFSGRQFSNSRSEMNVSTLELGDSALYLCASRTDTLNTEAFFGQGTRLTVV.

This rearrangement joins TRBV18 to TRBJ1-2, with TRBD1 matching 7 bases. Looked up from germline, CDR1 is KGHSH and CDR2 is LQKENI. This CDR3 is 15 amino acids long. The V segment lost 2 bases and the J segment 6 bases; nucleotides outside the gene matches: 9. The CDR3: CASSPRQGGGDGYTF. The CDR3, as DNA: TGTGCCAGCTCACCAAGGCAGGGGGGAGGAGATGGCTACACCTTC.

This sequence joins TRBV7-2 and TRBJ1-5; D unclear. The V and J ends lost 1 base and 11 bases respectively, with 12 bases between them. Germline CDR1 and CDR2: SGHTA and FQGNSA. The CDR3 totals 13 residues. CDR3 in amino acids: CASSLGLTMAQHF. In DNA form, the CDR3 reads TGTGCCAGCAGCTTAGGCCTAACCATGGCCCAGCATTTT.

About this clone: This same CDR3 is encoded by further DNA sequences in the sample. This chain connects TRBV5-1 to TRBJ1-1, with unresolved D. CDR1 is SGHRS and CDR2 is YFSETQ in the germline V gene. CDR3 length: 13 amino acids. V gave up 2 bases and J gave up 1 base, with 6 bases separating them. This CDR3 reads CASSFSGNTEAFF. The CDR3 DNA follows: TGCGCCAGCAGCTTCTCAGGGAACACTGAAGCTTTCTTT.

This clone was seen only a few times. V usage is TRBV6-5 and J usage is TRBJ2-7; TRBD2 is a possible D gene (5 bases). Trimming left V 1 base short and J 0 bases short, with 7 bases between. The V gene's germline CDR1 is MNHEY and CDR2 SVGAGI. The CDR3 is 14 residues long. CDR3 in DNA: TGTGCCAGCAGTTACTATGGGAGCTCCTACGAGCAGTACTTC. Residues: CASSYYGSSYEQYF.

The chain employs TRBV18 and TRBJ2-1; D might be TRBD2 (5 bases). The CDR3 is 14 residues long. Trimming cost V 4 bases and J 9 bases, with 16 bases left between them. Germline CDR1 is KGHSH and CDR2 is LQKENI. As DNA, the CDR3 is TGTGCCAGCTCACAGGGCCCCACAGAGGGTGAGCAGTTCTTC. Translating it yields CASSQGPTEGEQFF.

For the CDR3, the DNA is TGTGCCAGCAGTGACGCCAGAAAGAACACTGAAGCTTTCTTT. Amino acids: CASSDARKNTEAFF. This sequence joins TRBV25-1 and TRBJ1-1; D is ambiguous. The V gene lost 3 bases and the J gene lost 1 base, with 9 bases spanning the gap. Germline V CDR1 and CDR2: MGHDK, SYGVNS. The CDR3 runs to 14 residues.

This chain joins TRBV5-1 and TRBJ2-3, with TRBD2 as a possible D gene (5 bases). The V and J ends lost 0 bases and 6 bases respectively, with 14 bases between them. The CDR3 length is 15 residues. The germline V gene has CDR1 SGHRS and CDR2 YFSETQ. The DNA of the CDR3 is TGCGCCAGCAGCTTGGTCCCTGAGTTAGCGGATACGCAGTATTTT. It specifies CASSLVPELADTQYF.

The V call is TRBV7-2, the J call TRBJ1-2; D is perhaps TRBD1 (5 bases). Trimming removed 1 base from V and 3 bases from J, with 9 bases in between. The germline CDR1 and CDR2 sequences are SGHTA and FQGNSA. The CDR3 consists of 14 residues. The CDR3 region has the DNA TGTGCCAGCAGCTTAGATAAGGGGTACTATGGCTACACCTTC. Translated, it gives CASSLDKGYYGYTF.

This sequence joins TRBV29-1 and TRBJ1-1, with D possibly matching TRBD1 (6 bases). CDR1 is SQVTM, CDR2 ANQGSEA, per germline. V lost 6 bases and J 10 bases, leaving 18 bases between the germline ends. The CDR3 spans 12 residues. The CDR3 DNA reads TGCAGCGTCAACAGGGACCAACTTGTAGCTTTCTTT. Translating it yields CSVNRDQLVAFF.

This clone has just one count. The V call is TRBV11-3, the J call TRBJ1-1; TRBD1 agrees at 7 bases. Germline V gene data show CDR1 as SGHNT and CDR2 as YENEEA. The CDR3 covers 14 residues. Losses at the gene ends were 6 bases for V and 1 base for J; bases not matched to a gene: 5. The CDR3 sequence: CASRAGQANTEAFF. As DNA, the CDR3 is TGTGCCAGCAGGGCCGGACAGGCGAACACTGAAGCTTTCTTT.

The chain joins TRBV25-1 to TRBJ1-5; D uncertain. CDR1 is MGHDK, CDR2 SYGVNS, per germline. V was cut by 2 bases and J by 5 bases, with 13 bases left in between. This CDR3 is built from 15 residues. Written as DNA, the CDR3 is TGTGCCAGCAGTGAAGGGCAGAATTCCTATCAGCCCCAGCATTTT. Protein: CASSEGQNSYQPQHF.

The rearrangement uses TRBV7-9 and TRBJ1-1; no definite D call. The length of the CDR3 is 15 residues. The germline V and J ends were trimmed by 4 bases and 3 bases, with 15 bases remaining between them. CDR1 is SEHNR and CDR2 is FQNEAQ in the germline V gene (reference sequence). The CDR3: CASSSHLPGYTEAFF. The CDR3 DNA is TGTGCCAGCAGCTCCCACCTGCCGGGGTACACTGAAGCTTTCTTT.